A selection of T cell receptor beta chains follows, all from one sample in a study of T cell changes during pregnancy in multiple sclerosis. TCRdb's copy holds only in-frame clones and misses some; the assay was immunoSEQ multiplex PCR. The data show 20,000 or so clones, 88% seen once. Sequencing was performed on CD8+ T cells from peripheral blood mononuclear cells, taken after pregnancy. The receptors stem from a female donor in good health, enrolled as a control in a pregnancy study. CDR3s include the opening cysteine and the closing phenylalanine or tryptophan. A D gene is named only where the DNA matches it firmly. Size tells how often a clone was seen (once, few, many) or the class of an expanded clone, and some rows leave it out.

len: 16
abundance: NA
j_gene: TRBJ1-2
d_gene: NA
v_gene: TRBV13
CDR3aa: CASSPPRGDYDYGYTF
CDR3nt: TGTGCCAGCAGCCCGCCCAGAGGGGACTACGACTATGGCTACACCTTC

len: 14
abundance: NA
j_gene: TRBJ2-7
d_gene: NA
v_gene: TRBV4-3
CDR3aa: CASSQENRVYEQYF
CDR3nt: TGCGCCAGCAGCCAAGAAAACAGGGTGTACGAGCAGTACTTC

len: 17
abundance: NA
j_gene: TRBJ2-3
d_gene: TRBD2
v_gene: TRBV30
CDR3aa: CAWTPREGRGVRDTQYF
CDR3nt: TGTGCCTGGACTCCCCGTGAGGGGCGGGGGGTACGAGATACGCAGTATTTT

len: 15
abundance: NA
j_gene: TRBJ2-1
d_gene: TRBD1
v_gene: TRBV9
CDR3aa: CASSVTTGGFNEQFF
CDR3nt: TGTGCCAGCAGCGTGACGACAGGGGGCTTCAATGAGCAGTTCTTC

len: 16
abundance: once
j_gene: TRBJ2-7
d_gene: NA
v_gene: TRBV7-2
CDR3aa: CASSPSLGVPSYEQYF
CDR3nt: TGTGCCAGCAGCCCCTCGCTAGGGGTGCCCTCCTACGAGCAGTACTTC

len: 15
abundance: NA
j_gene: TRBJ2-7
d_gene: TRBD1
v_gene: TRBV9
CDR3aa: CASSVGTGGLYEQYF
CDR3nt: TGTGCCAGCAGCGTAGGGACAGGGGGCCTGTACGAGCAGTACTTC

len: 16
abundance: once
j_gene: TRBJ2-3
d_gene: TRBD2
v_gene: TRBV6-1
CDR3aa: CASSEAGASGRDTQYF
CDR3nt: TGTGCCAGCAGTGAAGCGGGGGCTAGCGGGAGGGATACGCAGTATTTT

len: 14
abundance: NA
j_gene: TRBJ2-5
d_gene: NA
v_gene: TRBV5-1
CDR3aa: CASSISRGRETQYF
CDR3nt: TGCGCCAGCAGCATATCGCGGGGGCGGGAGACCCAGTACTTC

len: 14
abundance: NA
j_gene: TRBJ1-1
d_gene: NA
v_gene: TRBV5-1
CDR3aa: CASSLDPGNTEAFF
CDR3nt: TGCGCCAGCAGCTTGGACCCGGGAAACACTGAAGCTTTCTTT

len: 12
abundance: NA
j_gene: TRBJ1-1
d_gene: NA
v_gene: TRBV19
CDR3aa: CASRPRGSEAFF
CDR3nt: TGTGCCAGTAGGCCCCGGGGGTCTGAAGCTTTCTTT

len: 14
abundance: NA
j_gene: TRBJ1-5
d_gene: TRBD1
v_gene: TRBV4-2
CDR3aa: CASSPDRGGQPQHF
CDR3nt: TGTGCCAGCAGCCCCGACAGGGGTGGTCAGCCCCAGCATTTT

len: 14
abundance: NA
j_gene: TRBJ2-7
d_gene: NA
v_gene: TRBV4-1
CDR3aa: CASSQALFSYEQYF
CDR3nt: TGCGCCAGCAGCCAAGCCCTCTTCTCCTACGAGCAGTACTTC

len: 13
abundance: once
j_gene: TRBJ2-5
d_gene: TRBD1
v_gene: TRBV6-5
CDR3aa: CASSLDRGETQYF
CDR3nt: TGTGCCAGCAGTTTGGACAGGGGTGAGACCCAGTACTTC

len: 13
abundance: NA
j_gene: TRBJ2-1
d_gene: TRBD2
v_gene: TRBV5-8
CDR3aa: CASSLATSVWEFF
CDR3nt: TGTGCCAGCAGCTTGGCGACTAGCGTTTGGGAGTTCTTC

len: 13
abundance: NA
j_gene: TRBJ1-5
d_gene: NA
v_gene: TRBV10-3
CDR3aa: CARPGHINQPQHF
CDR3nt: TGTGCCAGGCCCGGACATATTAATCAGCCCCAGCATTTT

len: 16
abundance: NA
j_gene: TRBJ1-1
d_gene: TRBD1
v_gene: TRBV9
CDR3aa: CASSVDSRQGNTEAFF
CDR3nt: TGTGCCAGCAGCGTAGATAGTAGACAGGGGAACACTGAAGCTTTCTTT

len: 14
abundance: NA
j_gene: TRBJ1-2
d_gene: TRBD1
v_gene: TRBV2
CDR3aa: CASSEGQGEDGYTF
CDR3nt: TGTGCCAGCAGTGAAGGGCAGGGGGAGGATGGCTACACCTTC

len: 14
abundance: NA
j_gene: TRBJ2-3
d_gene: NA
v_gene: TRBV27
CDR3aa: CASSLAQGADTQYF
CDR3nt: TGTGCCAGCAGTTTGGCGCAGGGTGCAGATACGCAGTATTTT

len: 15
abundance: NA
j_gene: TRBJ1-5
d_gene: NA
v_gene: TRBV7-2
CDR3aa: CASSLETRTNQPQHF
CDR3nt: TGTGCCAGCAGCTTAGAAACCAGGACTAATCAGCCCCAGCATTTT

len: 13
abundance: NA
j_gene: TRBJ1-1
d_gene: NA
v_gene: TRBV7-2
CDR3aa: CASSLSGYTEAFF
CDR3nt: TGTGCCAGCAGCTTATCGGGGTACACTGAAGCTTTCTTT

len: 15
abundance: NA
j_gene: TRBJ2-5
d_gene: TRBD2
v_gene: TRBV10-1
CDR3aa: CASRLYMGGGETQYF
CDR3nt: TGCGCCAGCAGGTTGTATATGGGGGGGGGAGAGACCCAGTACTTC

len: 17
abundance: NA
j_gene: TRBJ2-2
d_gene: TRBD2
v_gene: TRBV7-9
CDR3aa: CASILKGVAGNTGELFF
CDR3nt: TGTGCCAGCATTCTTAAGGGAGTAGCGGGGAACACCGGGGAGCTGTTTTTT

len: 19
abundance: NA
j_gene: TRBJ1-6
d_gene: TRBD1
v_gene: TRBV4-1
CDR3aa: CASSQDPGQGMSYNSPLHF
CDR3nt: TGCGCCAGCAGCCAAGATCCGGGACAGGGGATGTCCTATAATTCACCCCTCCACTTT

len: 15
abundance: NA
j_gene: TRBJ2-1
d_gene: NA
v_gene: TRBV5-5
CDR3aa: CASSLAGTYNNEQFF
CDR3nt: TGTGCCAGCAGCTTGGCCGGGACATATAACAATGAGCAGTTCTTC

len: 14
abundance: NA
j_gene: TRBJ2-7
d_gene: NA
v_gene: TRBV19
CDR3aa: CASTPDRDSYEQYF
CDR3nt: TGTGCCAGTACCCCGGACAGAGACTCCTACGAGCAGTACTTC

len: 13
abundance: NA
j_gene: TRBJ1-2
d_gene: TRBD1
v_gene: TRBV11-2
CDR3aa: CASSLGQGDGYTF
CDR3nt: TGTGCCAGCAGCTTAGGACAGGGGGACGGCTACACCTTC

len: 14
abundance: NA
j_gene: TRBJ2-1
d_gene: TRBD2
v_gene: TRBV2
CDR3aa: CASNLAGGIDEQFF
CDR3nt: TGTGCCAGCAACTTAGCGGGGGGCATCGATGAGCAGTTCTTC

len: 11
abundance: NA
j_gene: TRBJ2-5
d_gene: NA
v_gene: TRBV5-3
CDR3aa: CARSTPETQYF
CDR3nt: TGTGCCAGAAGTACTCCAGAGACCCAGTACTTC

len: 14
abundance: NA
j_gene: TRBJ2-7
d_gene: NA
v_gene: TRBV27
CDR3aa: CASSLAGAHYEQYF
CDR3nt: TGTGCCAGCAGTTTAGCAGGGGCCCACTACGAGCAGTACTTC

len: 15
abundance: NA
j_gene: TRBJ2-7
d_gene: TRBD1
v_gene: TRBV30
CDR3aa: CACSSIQDRAYEQYF
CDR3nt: TGTGCCTGTAGTTCGATTCAGGACAGGGCTTACGAGCAGTACTTC

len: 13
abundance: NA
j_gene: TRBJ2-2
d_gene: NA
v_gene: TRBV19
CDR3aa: CASTLAAGGELFF
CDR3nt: TGTGCCAGTACCCTTGCAGCGGGCGGGGAGCTGTTTTTT

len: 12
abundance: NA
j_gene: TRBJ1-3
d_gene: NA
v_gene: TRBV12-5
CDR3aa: CASQDSGNTIYF
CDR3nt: TGTGCTAGCCAGGATTCAGGAAACACCATATATTTT

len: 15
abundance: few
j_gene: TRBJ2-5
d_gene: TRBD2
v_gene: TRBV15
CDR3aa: CATSSIAGGGETQYF
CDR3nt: TGTGCCACCAGCAGTATAGCGGGGGGCGGGGAGACCCAGTACTTC

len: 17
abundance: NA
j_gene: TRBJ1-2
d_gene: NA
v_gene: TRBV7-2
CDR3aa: CASRASPRGTTSYGYTF
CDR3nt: TGTGCCAGCAGAGCTAGCCCCCGTGGGACAACTAGCTATGGCTACACCTTC

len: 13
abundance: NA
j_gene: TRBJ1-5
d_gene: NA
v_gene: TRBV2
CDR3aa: CASSVGRDQPQHF
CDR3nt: TGTGCCAGCAGTGTCGGCCGGGATCAGCCCCAGCATTTT

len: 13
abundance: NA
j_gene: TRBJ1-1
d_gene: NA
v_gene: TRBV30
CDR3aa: CAWSLEGGTEAFF
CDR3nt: TGTGCCTGGAGTTTGGAGGGCGGAACTGAAGCTTTCTTT

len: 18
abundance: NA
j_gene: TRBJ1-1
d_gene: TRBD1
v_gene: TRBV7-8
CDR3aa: CASSFNRGQGVVNTEAFF
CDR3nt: TGTGCCAGCAGCTTCAATAGGGGACAGGGGGTAGTCAACACTGAAGCTTTCTTT

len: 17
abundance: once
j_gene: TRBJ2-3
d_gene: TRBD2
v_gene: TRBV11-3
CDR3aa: CASSPRGSGGPTDTQYF
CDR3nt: TGTGCCAGCAGCCCCCGGGGCAGCGGGGGGCCCACAGATACGCAGTATTTT

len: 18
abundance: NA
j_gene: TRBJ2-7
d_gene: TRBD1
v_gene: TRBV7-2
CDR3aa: CASSSGGPGTGSSYEQYF
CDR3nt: TGTGCCAGCAGCTCAGGCGGCCCAGGGACAGGGAGTAGCTACGAGCAGTACTTC

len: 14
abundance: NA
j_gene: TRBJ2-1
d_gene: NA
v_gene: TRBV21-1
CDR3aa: CASSKAREYNEQFF
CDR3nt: TGTGCCAGCAGCAAAGCGCGAGAATACAATGAGCAGTTCTTC

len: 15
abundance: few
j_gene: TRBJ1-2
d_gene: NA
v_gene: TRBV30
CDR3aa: CAWQDFARGYYGYTF
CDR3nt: TGTGCCTGGCAAGACTTCGCCCGGGGGTACTATGGCTACACCTTC

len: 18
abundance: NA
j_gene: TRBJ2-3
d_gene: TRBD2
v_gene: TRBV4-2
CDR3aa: CASSQDLTSGEVADTQYF
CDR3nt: TGTGCCAGCAGCCAAGACCTGACTAGCGGGGAGGTCGCAGATACGCAGTATTTT

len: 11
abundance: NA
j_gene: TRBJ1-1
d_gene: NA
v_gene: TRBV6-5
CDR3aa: CASTKSTEAFF
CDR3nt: TGTGCCAGCACTAAAAGCACTGAAGCTTTCTTT

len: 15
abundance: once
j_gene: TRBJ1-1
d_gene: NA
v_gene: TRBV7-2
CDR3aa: CASSWGGHLTTEAFF
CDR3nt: TGTGCCAGCAGTTGGGGGGGACACCTGACCACTGAAGCTTTCTTT

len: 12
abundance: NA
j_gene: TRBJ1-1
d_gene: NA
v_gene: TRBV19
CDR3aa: CASSMRYTEAFF
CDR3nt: TGTGCCAGTAGTATGAGGTACACTGAAGCTTTCTTT

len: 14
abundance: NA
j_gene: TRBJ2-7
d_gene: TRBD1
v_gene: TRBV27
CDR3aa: CASSFSGTVYEQYF
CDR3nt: TGTGCCAGCAGTTTTTCCGGGACAGTCTACGAGCAGTACTTC

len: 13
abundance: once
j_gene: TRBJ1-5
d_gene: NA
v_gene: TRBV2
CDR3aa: CASSEALSQPQHF
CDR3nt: TGTGCCAGCAGTGAAGCGCTAAGTCAGCCCCAGCATTTT

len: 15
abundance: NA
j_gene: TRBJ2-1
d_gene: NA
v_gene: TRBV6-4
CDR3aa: CASSEKQGTYNEQFF
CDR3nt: TGTGCCAGCAGTGAAAAACAGGGTACTTACAATGAGCAGTTCTTC

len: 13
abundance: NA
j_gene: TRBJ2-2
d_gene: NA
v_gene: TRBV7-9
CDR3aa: CASSTPGSRELFF
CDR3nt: TGTGCCAGCAGCACTCCAGGTTCCCGGGAGCTGTTTTTT

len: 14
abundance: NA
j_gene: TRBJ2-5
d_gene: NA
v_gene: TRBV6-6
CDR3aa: CASSLSGYQETQYF
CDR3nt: TGTGCCAGCAGCCTTTCGGGGTACCAAGAGACCCAGTACTTC

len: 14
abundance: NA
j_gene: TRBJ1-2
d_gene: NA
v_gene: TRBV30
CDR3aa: CAWSVTIGFYGYTF
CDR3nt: TGTGCCTGGAGTGTTACTATAGGCTTCTATGGCTACACCTTC

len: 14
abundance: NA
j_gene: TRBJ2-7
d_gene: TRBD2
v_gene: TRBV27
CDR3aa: CASSPSGGADEQYF
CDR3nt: TGTGCCAGCAGTCCGAGCGGGGGGGCCGACGAGCAGTACTTC

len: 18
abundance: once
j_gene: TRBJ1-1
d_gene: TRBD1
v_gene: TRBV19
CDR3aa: CASSPRLRDRGLVTEAFF
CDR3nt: TGTGCCAGTAGTCCCCGCCTCCGGGACAGGGGGCTAGTCACTGAAGCTTTCTTT